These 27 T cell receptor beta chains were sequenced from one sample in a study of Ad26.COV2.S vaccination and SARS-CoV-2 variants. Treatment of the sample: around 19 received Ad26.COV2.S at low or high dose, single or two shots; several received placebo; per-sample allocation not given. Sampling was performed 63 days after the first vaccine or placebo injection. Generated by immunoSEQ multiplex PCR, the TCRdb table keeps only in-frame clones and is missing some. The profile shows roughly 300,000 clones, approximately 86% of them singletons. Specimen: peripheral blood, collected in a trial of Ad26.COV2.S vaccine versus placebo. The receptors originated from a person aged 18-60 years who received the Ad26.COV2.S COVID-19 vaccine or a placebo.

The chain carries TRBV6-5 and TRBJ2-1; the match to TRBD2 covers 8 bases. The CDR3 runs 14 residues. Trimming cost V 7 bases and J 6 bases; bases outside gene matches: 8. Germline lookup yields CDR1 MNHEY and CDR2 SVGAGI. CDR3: CASKTSGAANEQFF. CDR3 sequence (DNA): TGTGCCAGCAAAACTAGCGGAGCCGCCAATGAGCAGTTCTTC.

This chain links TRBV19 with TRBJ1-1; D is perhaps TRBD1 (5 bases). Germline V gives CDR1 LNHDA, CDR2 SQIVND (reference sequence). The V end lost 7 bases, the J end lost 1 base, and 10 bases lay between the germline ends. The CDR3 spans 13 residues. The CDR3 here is CASNPGANTEAFF. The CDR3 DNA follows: TGTGCCAGTAACCCCGGGGCGAACACTGAAGCTTTCTTT.

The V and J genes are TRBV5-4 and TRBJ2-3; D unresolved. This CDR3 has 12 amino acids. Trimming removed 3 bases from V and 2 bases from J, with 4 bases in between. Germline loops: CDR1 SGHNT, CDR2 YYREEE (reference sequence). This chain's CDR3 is CASSWLTDTQYF. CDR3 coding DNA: TGTGCCAGCAGCTGGCTCACAGATACGCAGTATTTT. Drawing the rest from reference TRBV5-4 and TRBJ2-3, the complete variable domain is ETGVTQSPTHLIKTRGQQVTLRCSSQSGHNTVSWYQQALGQGPQFIFQYYREEENGRGNFPPRFSGLQFPNYSSELNVNALELDDSALYLCASSWLTDTQYFGPGTRLTVL.

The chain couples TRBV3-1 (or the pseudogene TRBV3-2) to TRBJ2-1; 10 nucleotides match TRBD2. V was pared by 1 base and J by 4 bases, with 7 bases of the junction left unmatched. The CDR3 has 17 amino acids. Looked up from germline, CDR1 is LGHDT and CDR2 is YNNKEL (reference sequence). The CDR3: CASSQVERGGRYNEQFF. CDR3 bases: TGTGCCAGCAGCCAAGTGGAGCGGGGGGGCCGATACAATGAGCAGTTCTTC.

The CDR3 region has the DNA TGTGCCAGTAGTATAGAGTCCCCACGGGTCCGGGGGAATTCACCCCTCCACTTT. Translation: CASSIESPRVRGNSPLHF. This chain uses TRBV19 with TRBJ1-6, with D possibly TRBD1 on 5 matching bases. V was shortened by 0 bases and J by 7 bases, with 19 bases between the two germline ends. Germline V lookup: CDR1 LNHDA, CDR2 SQIVND (reference sequence). CDR3 size: 18 residues.

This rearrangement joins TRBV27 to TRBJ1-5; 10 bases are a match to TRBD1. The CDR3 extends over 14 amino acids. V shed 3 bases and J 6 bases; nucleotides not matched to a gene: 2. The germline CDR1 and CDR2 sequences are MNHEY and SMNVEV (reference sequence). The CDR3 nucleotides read TGTGCCAGCAGTTTGGGGACAGGGGTTCAGCCCCAGCATTTT. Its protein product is CASSLGTGVQPQHF.

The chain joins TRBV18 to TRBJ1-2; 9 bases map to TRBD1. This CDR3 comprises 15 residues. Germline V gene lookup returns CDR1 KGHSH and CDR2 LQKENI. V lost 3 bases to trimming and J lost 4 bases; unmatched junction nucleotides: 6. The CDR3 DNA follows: TGTGCCAGCTCACCTGGACAGGGGACGGTCTATGGCTACACCTTC. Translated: CASSPGQGTVYGYTF.

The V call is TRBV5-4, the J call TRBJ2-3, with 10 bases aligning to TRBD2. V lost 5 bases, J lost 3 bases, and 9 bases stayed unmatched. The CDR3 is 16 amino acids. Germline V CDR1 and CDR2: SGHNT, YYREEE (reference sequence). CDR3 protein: CASRKRLAGLTDTQYF. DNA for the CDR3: TGTGCCAGCAGAAAAAGACTAGCGGGCTTAACAGATACGCAGTATTTT.

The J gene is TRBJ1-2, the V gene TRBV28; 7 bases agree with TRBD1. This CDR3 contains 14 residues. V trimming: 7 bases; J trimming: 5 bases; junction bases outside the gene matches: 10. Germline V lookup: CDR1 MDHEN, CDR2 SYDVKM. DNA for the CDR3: TGTGCCAGCAAGCAAAGGGACAGCTATTATGGCTACACCTTC. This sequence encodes CASKQRDSYYGYTF.

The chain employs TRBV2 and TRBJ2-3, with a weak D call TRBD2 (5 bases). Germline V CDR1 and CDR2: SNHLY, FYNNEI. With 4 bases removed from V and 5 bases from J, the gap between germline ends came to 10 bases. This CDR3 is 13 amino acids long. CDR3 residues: CASSAGWGDTQYF. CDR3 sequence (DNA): TGTGCCAGCAGTGCGGGGTGGGGAGATACGCAGTATTTT.

CDR3 in DNA: TGTGCCAGCAGTTTAGGGCGGCAGAATCAGCCCCAGCATTTT. Its translation is CASSLGRQNQPQHF. The V and J genes are TRBV28 and TRBJ1-5; the D is unclear. Germline V gives CDR1 MDHEN, CDR2 SYDVKM. The CDR3 has 14 amino acids. V lost 2 bases and J 4 bases, leaving 9 bases between the germline ends. Full variable domain (missing parts from reference TRBV28 and TRBJ1-5): DVKVTQSSRYLVKRTGEKVFLECVQDMDHENMFWYRQDPGLGLRLIYFSYDVKMKEKGDIPEGYSVSREKKERFSLILESASTNQTSMYLCASSLGRQNQPQHFGDGTRLSIL.

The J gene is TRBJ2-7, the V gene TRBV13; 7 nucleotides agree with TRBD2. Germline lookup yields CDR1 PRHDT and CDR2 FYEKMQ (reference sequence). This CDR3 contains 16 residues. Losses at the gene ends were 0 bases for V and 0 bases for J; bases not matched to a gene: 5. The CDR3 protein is CASSLGPSGVSYEQYF. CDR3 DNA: TGTGCCAGCAGCTTAGGCCCAAGCGGGGTCTCCTACGAGCAGTACTTC.

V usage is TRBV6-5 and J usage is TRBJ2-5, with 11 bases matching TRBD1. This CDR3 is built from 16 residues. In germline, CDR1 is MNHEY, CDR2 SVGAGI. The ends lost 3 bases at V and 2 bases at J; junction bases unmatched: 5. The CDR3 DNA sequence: TGTGCCAGCAGTTATTCCGGGACAGGGGGACAAGAGACCCAGTACTTC. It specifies CASSYSGTGGQETQYF.

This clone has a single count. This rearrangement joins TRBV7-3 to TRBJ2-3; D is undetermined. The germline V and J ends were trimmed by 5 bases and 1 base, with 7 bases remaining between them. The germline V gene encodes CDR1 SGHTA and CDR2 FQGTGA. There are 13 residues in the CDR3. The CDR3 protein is CASSLTGTDTQYF. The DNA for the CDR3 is TGTGCCAGCAGCCTGACCGGCACAGATACGCAGTATTTT.

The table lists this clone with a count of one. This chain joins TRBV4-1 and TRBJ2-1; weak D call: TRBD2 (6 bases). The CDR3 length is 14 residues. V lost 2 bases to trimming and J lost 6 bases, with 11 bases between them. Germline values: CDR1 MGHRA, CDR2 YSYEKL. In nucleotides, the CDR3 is TGCGCCAGCAGCCAAACTGGAGGGGCCAATGAGCAGTTCTTC. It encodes CASSQTGGANEQFF.

The CDR3 nucleotides are TGTGCCAGCAGATACGGACAGGGGAGATATGAAAAACTGTTTTTT. Its protein is CASRYGQGRYEKLFF. The gene calls are TRBV3-1 (or the pseudogene TRBV3-2) and TRBJ1-4, with TRBD1 matching 9 bases. Germline CDR1 reads LGHDT; CDR2 reads YNNKEL (reference sequence). CDR3 length: 15 residues. V was clipped by 6 bases and J by 6 bases; unmatched bases: 8.

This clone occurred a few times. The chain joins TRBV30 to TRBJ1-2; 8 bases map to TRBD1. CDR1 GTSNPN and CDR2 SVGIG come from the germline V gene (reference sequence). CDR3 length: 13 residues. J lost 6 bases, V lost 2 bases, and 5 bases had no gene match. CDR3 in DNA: TGTGCCTGGAGTTTTGGACAGGGTCATGGCTACACCTTC. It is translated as CAWSFGQGHGYTF.

The CDR3 DNA reads as TGTGCCAGCAGCCAGGTGGAAAATCCGGCAGGAGGCTACGAGCAGTACTTC. This gives the protein CASSQVENPAGGYEQYF. The genes are TRBV3-1 (or the pseudogene TRBV3-2) and TRBJ2-7; TRBD2 is a possible D gene (5 bases). Trimming took off 3 bases at V and 3 bases at J, with 21 bases between the two ends. Germline V gives CDR1 LGHDT, CDR2 YNNKEL (reference sequence). The CDR3 totals 17 residues.

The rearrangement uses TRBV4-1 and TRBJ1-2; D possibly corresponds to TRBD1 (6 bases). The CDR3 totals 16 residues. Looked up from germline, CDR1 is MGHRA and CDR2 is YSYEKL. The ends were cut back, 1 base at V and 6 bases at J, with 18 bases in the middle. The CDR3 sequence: CASSQGRGGQVHGYTF. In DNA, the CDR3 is TGCGCCAGCAGCCAAGGACGGGGGGGCCAAGTCCATGGCTACACCTTC.

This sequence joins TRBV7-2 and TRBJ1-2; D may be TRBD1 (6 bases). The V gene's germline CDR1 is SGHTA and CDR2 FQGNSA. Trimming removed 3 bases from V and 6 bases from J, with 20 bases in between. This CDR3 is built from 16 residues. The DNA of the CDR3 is TGTGCCAGCAGCTTTACCGCGGGGGGCAGGGAGGATGGCTACACCTTC. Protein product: CASSFTAGGREDGYTF. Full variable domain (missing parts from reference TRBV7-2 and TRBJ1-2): GAGVSQSPSNKVTEKGKDVELRCDPISGHTALYWYRQSLGQGLEFLIYFQGNSAPDKSGLPSDRFSAERTGGSVSTLTIQRTQQEDSAVYLCASSFTAGGREDGYTFGSGTRLTVV.

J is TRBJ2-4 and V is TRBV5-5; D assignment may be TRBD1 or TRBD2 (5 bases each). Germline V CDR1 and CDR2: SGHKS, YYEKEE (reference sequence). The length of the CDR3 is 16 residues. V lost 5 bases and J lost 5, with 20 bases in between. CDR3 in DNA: TGTGCCAGCAGTCATAGAGGGACCCGGACTCAAAACATTCAGTACTTC. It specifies CASSHRGTRTQNIQYF.

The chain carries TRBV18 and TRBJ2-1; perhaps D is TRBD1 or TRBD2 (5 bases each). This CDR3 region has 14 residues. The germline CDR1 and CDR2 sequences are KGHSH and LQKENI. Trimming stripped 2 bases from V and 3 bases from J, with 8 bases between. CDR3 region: CASSPGGRYNEQFF. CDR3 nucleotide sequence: TGTGCCAGCTCACCAGGGGGTCGCTACAATGAGCAGTTCTTC.

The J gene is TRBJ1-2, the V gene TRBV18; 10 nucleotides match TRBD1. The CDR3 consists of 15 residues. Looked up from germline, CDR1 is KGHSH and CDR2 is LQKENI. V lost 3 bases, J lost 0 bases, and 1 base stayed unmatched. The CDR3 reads CASSPGTGANYGYTF. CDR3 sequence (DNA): TGTGCCAGCTCACCTGGGACAGGGGCTAACTATGGCTACACCTTC.

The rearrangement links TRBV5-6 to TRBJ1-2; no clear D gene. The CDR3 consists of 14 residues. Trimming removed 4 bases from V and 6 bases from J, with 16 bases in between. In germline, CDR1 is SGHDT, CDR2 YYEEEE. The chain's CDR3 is CASSPLGGGDGYTF. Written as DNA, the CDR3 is TGTGCCAGCAGCCCCCTCGGAGGAGGCGATGGCTACACCTTC.

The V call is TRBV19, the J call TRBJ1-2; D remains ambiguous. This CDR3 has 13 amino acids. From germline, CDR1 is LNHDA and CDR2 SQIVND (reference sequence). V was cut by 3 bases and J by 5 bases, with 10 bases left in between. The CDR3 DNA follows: TGTGCCAGTAGTATCCAGGACGGTTATGGCTACACCTTC. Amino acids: CASSIQDGYGYTF.

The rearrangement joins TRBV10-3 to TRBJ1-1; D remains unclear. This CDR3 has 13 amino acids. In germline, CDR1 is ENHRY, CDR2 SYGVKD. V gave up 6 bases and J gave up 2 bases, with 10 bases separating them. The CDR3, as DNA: TGTGCCATCAGGAACGGACCTAACACTGAAGCTTTCTTT. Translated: CAIRNGPNTEAFF.

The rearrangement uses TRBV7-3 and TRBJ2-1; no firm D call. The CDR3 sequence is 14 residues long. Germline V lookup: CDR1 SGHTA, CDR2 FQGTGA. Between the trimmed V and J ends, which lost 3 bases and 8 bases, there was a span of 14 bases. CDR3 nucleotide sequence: TGTGCCAGCAGCTTGACTGATCTGAGCGATGAGCAGTTCTTC. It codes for CASSLTDLSDEQFF.